The rows below give T cell receptor beta chains drawn from one sample of a study of post-analysis software for immune sequencing data. TCRdb processed the PCR reads anew with MiXCR; each CDR3 protein has one entry. The sample includes some 500,000 distinct CDR3 sequences, nearly 45% of them seen just once. Sequences were obtained from blood. The receptors come from a girl aged 10 to 17 with multiple sclerosis. Both conserved end residues are trimmed from each CDR3. Rows may omit the clone size; those that give it use once, few, many or a size class.

clone_size | j_call | v_call | cdr3_aa
NA | TRBJ2-7 | TRBV20-1 | SARSLAGYNEQY
few | TRBJ2-7 | TRBV6-2/TRBV6-3 | ASSYPIPMAGESLEQY
NA | TRBJ2-1 | TRBV20-1 | SARRTGVHEQF
few | TRBJ2-7 | TRBV27 | ASSLFGLGASSYEQY
once | TRBJ2-3 | TRBV4-2 | ASSQEGGFSGGGYTQY
few | TRBJ1-2 | TRBV12-3/TRBV12-4 | ASTLGGYGYT
NA | TRBJ2-1 | TRBV30 | AWSGPSGSLGNEQF
NA | TRBJ2-5 | TRBV3-1 | ASSQGDRDKTQY
NA | TRBJ1-5 | TRBV6-1 | ASSDWQGSGQQPQH
NA | TRBJ2-2 | TRBV20-1 | SAPGTGAPGRELF
NA | TRBJ2-2 | TRBV20-1 | SARVAGGKAGELF
NA | TRBJ1-3 | TRBV20-1 | SARDLSAARNTIY
NA | TRBJ2-1 | TRBV28 | ASTRSYNEQF
once | NA | TRBV7-3 | ASSVTQLETQY
NA | NA | TRBV24-1 | ATRSGYNEQY
NA | TRBJ1-1 | TRBV20-1 | SAARQYSEAF
NA | TRBJ2-7 | TRBV28 | ASSLLEYEQY
few | TRBJ2-7 | TRBV29-1 | SVTRTGSSGEQY
NA | TRBJ1-4 | TRBV5-1 | ASSRDRTNEKLF
NA | TRBJ1-2 | TRBV7-2 | ASSQLTETYGYT
few | TRBJ2-3 | TRBV4-1 | ASSQDRSVDTQY
few | TRBJ2-3 | TRBV12-3/TRBV12-4 | ASSSTGPDTQY
many | TRBJ1-2 | TRBV7-9 | ASSLGQGNYGYT
NA | TRBJ2-4 | TRBV7-2 | ASGRTGGNIQY
NA | TRBJ2-5 | TRBV20-1 | SARQGNQETQY
few | TRBJ1-5 | TRBV15 | ATSRKDTYQPQH
NA | TRBJ1-5 | TRBV12-3/TRBV12-4 | ASSISSQPQH
NA | TRBJ2-1 | TRBV28 | ATSTPDEQF
NA | TRBJ2-4 | TRBV25-1 | ASSEVDKNIQY
NA | TRBJ2-1 | TRBV9 | ASSVDESNEQF
NA | TRBJ2-3 | TRBV5-6 | ASSLYRFYGADTQY
NA | TRBJ2-1 | TRBV20-1 | SARDWAGGCNEQF
NA | TRBJ2-2 | TRBV6-5 | ASSYGVGGQGASGELF
NA | TRBJ1-1 | TRBV15 | ATSRDGGTEAF
NA | NA | TRBV28 | ASTTPGGDPFEQY
NA | TRBJ2-1 | TRBV5-6 | ASSLAGLGLKYNEQF